A selection of T cell receptor beta chains follows, all from one sample in a study of identical twins. MiXCR, applied by TCRdb to the 5' RACE reads, yields one record per CDR3 protein. The sample records 1.5 million to 2 million distinct CDR3 sequences, less than 40% being singletons. The material sequenced was cord blood. These receptors were collected from a newborn girl in good health. The CDR3 runs from the conserved cysteine through the conserved F or W. Each record gives: CDR3 DNA, CDR3 protein, clone size, V gene, D gene, J gene. The D gene is left open where the match is weak. The size field is filled for only some rows; it gives once, few, many or a size class.

TGCAGCGCACAACAAAAGAATGAGCAGTTCTTC,CSAQQKNEQFF,-,TRBV29-1,-,TRBJ2-1
TGCGCCAGCAGCCAAGAACTCCCCCGGACACGGAGCACAGATACGCAGTATTTT,CASSQELPRTRSTDTQYF,many,TRBV4-1,-,TRBJ2-3
TGTGCCAGCAGCCAAGTCCCCAGCCCTAACTATGGCTACACCTTC,CASSQVPSPNYGYTF,-,TRBV3-1,-,TRBJ1-2
TGTGCCAGCAGCTTACAAAGCGGGAGCTCCTACAATGAGCAGTTCTTC,CASSLQSGSSYNEQFF,-,TRBV7-6,TRBD2,TRBJ2-1
TGTGCCAGCAGCCCCAAGACTAGCGGGGCCCCCACAGATACGCAGTATTTT,CASSPKTSGAPTDTQYF,few,TRBV4-2,TRBD2,TRBJ2-3
TGCGCCAGCAGCCCGACGGGACTGTATCATGGCTACACCTTC,CASSPTGLYHGYTF,-,TRBV5-1,-,TRBJ1-2
TGTGCCAGCAGTCCGACGGGGGGAGTTGTTGAAAAACTGTTTTTT,CASSPTGGVVEKLFF,few,TRBV6-6,-,TRBJ1-4
TGTGCCAGCAGCGTAGGGGCTAGCGGCTACGCAGATACGCAGTATTTT,CASSVGASGYADTQYF,few,TRBV9,TRBD2,TRBJ2-3
TGTGCCAGCAGCCCAGTGAGAGGGGGAATATATGGCTACACCTTC,CASSPVRGGIYGYTF,-,TRBV7-2,-,TRBJ1-2
TGTGCCAGCAGCTCAAGGGACAGGGCCTATGGCTACACCTTC,CASSSRDRAYGYTF,few,TRBV7-2,TRBD1,TRBJ1-2
TGCGCCAGCAGGGCCGGGACTAGCGGGAGGAACCGGCAAGAGACCCAGTACTTC,CASRAGTSGRNRQETQYF,few,TRBV5-1,TRBD2,TRBJ2-5
TGTGCCAGCAGGAAAGAACCATCAACCTACGAGCAGTACTTC,CASRKEPSTYEQYF,-,TRBV7-8,-,TRBJ2-7
TGTGCCACCAGTGGCCCTCTTGGGGACAGATCCTACAATGAGCAGTTCTTC,CATSGPLGDRSYNEQFF,-,TRBV24-1,TRBD1,TRBJ2-1
TGTGCCAGCAGTGAAGGCGGGAGGGCCACAGATACGCAGTATTTT,CASSEGGRATDTQYF,few,TRBV28,TRBD2,TRBJ2-3
TGTGCCAGCACCCAACGGGACTCAACGAACACCGGGGAGCTGTTTTTT,CASTQRDSTNTGELFF,-,TRBV12-3/TRBV12-4,-,TRBJ2-2
TGTGCCAGCAGCAACAGGGTTTCACCCCTCCACTTT,CASSNRVSPLHF,-,TRBV12-3/TRBV12-4,-,TRBJ1-6
TGCGCCAGCAGCTTACAGGGCGGGGAGCTGTTTTTT,CASSLQGGELFF,-,TRBV5-1,-,TRBJ2-2
TGTGCCAGCAGTCCCTCGGGGGCTCAGGATAGCAATCAGCCCCAGCATTTT,CASSPSGAQDSNQPQHF,-,TRBV28,-,TRBJ1-5
TGTGCCAGCAGCTTAAACGGGTGGGGTTCTGCGTCCTACGAGCAGTACTTC,CASSLNGWGSASYEQYF,many,TRBV13,-,TRBJ2-7
TGTGCCAGCAGCCCCGTAGGAGAGGGGACCACAGATACGCAGTATTTT,CASSPVGEGTTDTQYF,-,TRBV4-2,-,TRBJ2-3
TGTGCCGGCTCCACAGGGTTAGATGGCTACACCTTC,CAGSTGLDGYTF,-,TRBV12-3/TRBV12-4,-,TRBJ1-2
TGCAGTGCTAGAGATATGAGGACTAGCGGGGCCTACGAGCAGTACTTC,CSARDMRTSGAYEQYF,-,TRBV20-1,TRBD2,TRBJ2-7
TGCAGCGTGCTATTCCTGGGGGCGCCCCCCTACGAGCAGTACTTC,CSVLFLGAPPYEQYF,once,TRBV29-1,-,TRBJ2-7
TGTGCCAGCAGCCAAGATTGGGAGGGGTACGAGCAGTACTTC,CASSQDWEGYEQYF,-,TRBV3-1,TRBD2,TRBJ2-7
TGCAGTGCTAGGGTTCAGGGAACCCTTTACAATGAGCAGTTCTTC,CSARVQGTLYNEQFF,-,TRBV20-1,-,TRBJ2-1
TGTGCCAGCAGTGCGGGACCGCAAGGGGGGCAGTACTTC,CASSAGPQGGQYF,-,TRBV28,-,TRBJ2-5
TGTGCCAGCGAGTGGGCGAACACCGGGGAGCTGTTTTTT,CASEWANTGELFF,-,TRBV28,-,TRBJ2-2
TGCAGTGCTAGAGCTAATTACAATGAGCAGTTCTTC,CSARANYNEQFF,few,TRBV20-1,-,TRBJ2-1
TGCGCCAGCACTACAGGGGGCTGGACTAACTATGGCTACACCTTC,CASTTGGWTNYGYTF,-,TRBV5-1,TRBD1,TRBJ1-2
TGTGCCAGCAGCCGACGGACTAGCGGGCCGTCCTACAATGAGCAGTACTTC,CASSRRTSGPSYNEQYF,few,TRBV7-2,TRBD2,TRBJ2-5
TGTGCCAGCAGGACTGGGACAGGGGTTAATCAGCCCCAGCATTTT,CASRTGTGVNQPQHF,few,TRBV2,TRBD1,TRBJ1-5
TGTGCCAGCAGCCCGCCTAGGGGAGATACGCAGTATTTT,CASSPPRGDTQYF,few,TRBV5-6,-,TRBJ2-3
TGCGCTAGCAGCTCCTCCGCAGGGCACAATGAGCAGTACTTC,CASSSSAGHNEQYF,-,TRBV7-7,-,TRBJ2-5
TGTGCCAGCAGTGAGAATGGAAAACAGCCCCAGCATTTT,CASSENGKQPQHF,-,TRBV25-1,-,TRBJ1-5
TGTGCCACCAGTGATTTGGGACACCAAGAGACCCAGTACTTC,CATSDLGHQETQYF,many,TRBV24-1,-,TRBJ2-5
TGTGCCAGCAGTTACCGATACCGACAGGACTACGAGCAGTACTTC,CASSYRYRQDYEQYF,few,TRBV6-6,-,TRBJ2-7
TGCGCCAGCAGCTTTATATCCGGACACAGATCTTACAATGAGCAGTTCTTC,CASSFISGHRSYNEQFF,many,TRBV5-1,-,TRBJ2-1
TGCAGTGCTAGTTTACTAGCGGCTACGTTCATAGTTGGCTCCTACAATGAGCAGTTCTTC,CSASLLAATFIVGSYNEQFF,few,TRBV20-1,TRBD2,TRBJ2-1
TGTGCCAGCCGGACAGGGGTCGGTACGCAGTATTTT,CASRTGVGTQYF,-,TRBV6-5,TRBD1,TRBJ2-3
TGTGCCAGCAGCGTAGCGGGACTAGCGGGAGTCAATGAGCAGTTCTTC,CASSVAGLAGVNEQFF,-,TRBV9,TRBD2,TRBJ2-1
TGTGCCAGCAGCGGTGTTGACAGGGGCTATAATTCACCCCTCCACTTT,CASSGVDRGYNSPLHF,-,TRBV5-5,TRBD1,TRBJ1-6
TGCAGTGCTAGAGAGGGGTTGAGGGGACTAATGAACACTGAAGCTTTCTTT,CSAREGLRGLMNTEAFF,-,TRBV20-1,-,TRBJ1-1
TGCAGTGCTAGACGGGAGGTGGGCCTTAGCAATCAGCCCCAGCATTTT,CSARREVGLSNQPQHF,few,TRBV20-1,-,TRBJ1-5
TGCAGCGCGGGACTAGCGGGGGGTACTACCTACAATGAGCAGTTCTTC,CSAGLAGGTTYNEQFF,few,TRBV29-1,TRBD2,TRBJ2-1
TGCAGCGTTCTGGGCAGGGGGACTAGCGGTAACTACGAGCAGTACTTC,CSVLGRGTSGNYEQYF,many,TRBV29-1,TRBD2,TRBJ2-7
TGTGCCAGCAGCTCCCCCTCAGGACAGCCGAATTCACCCCTCCACTTT,CASSSPSGQPNSPLHF,-,TRBV7-6,-,TRBJ1-6
TGTGCCAGCAGTGAGGGAGGGGGGCGATACAATGAGCAGTTCTTC,CASSEGGGRYNEQFF,few,TRBV2,-,TRBJ2-1
TGCGCCAGCTGCGGACAGAACACTGAAGCTTTCTTT,CASCGQNTEAFF,few,TRBV5-1,-,TRBJ1-1
TGTGCCAGCAGCTTAGCCGGCCCCGGAGATTCACCCCTCCACTTT,CASSLAGPGDSPLHF,-,TRBV13,-,TRBJ1-6
TGTGCCAGCAGCTTAGTTGCAGGGAGGACTAATGAAAAACTGTTTTTT,CASSLVAGRTNEKLFF,-,TRBV13,-,TRBJ1-4
TGTGCCAGCAGTGAATTGGCAAATACGCAGTATTTT,CASSELANTQYF,few,TRBV25-1,-,TRBJ2-3
TGCGCCAGCAGCCAAGACGCCGCGGGTAGCGTTCCCTACAATGAGCAGTTCTTC,CASSQDAAGSVPYNEQFF,-,TRBV4-1,-,TRBJ2-1
TGCGCCAGCAGCTTGGTTCTTGATGCAGGCGTCGGCGAGCAGTACTTC,CASSLVLDAGVGEQYF,-,TRBV5-1,-,TRBJ2-7
TGTGCGCTTTTATACGGGACAACGAACACTGAAGCTTTCTTT,CALLYGTTNTEAFF,few,TRBV24-1,-,TRBJ1-1
TGTGCCACCAGCAGAGATCGACTACAGGGGCGAGATGGCCACACCTTC,CATSRDRLQGRDGHTF,once,TRBV15,TRBD1,TRBJ1-2
TGCAGTGCTAGACGACAGGTTAGCTCCTACGAGCAGTACTTC,CSARRQVSSYEQYF,-,TRBV20-1,-,TRBJ2-7
TGTGCCAGCAGTTTAACAGGGGATAGCAATCAGCCCCAGCATTTT,CASSLTGDSNQPQHF,many,TRBV28,TRBD1,TRBJ1-5
TGCAGCGCCCGACTAGCGGGGGGGGGCAATGAGCAGTTCTTC,CSARLAGGGNEQFF,-,TRBV29-1,TRBD2,TRBJ2-1
TGTGCCAGTCGGGAATCCACAAACTCCTACGAGCAGTACTTC,CASRESTNSYEQYF,-,TRBV19,-,TRBJ2-7